This T cell receptor (beta chain) originates from a study of T-cell memory formation after mild COVID-19. Study at large: TCR clusters showed largely donor specificity.

TCRdb passed the 5' RACE reads through MiXCR, listing each CDR3 protein once. The data contain roughly 300,000 distinct CDR3 sequences, roughly 8% of them seen just once; the ten biggest clones take up approximately 22%. This clonotype was observed a few times. Its antigen is not identified. Study findings and constraints: Mainly CM and EM harbored the contracting CD4+ clones; mainly EMRA harbored the CD8+ ones.

Source material: PBMCs or a T cell subset sorted from them (not recorded which). The receptor was isolated from a man in his late teens or twenties who had mild COVID-19 (a few samples of this study predate the infection). Cell type and time point are not known.

CDR3 loop: CSALDKRGYQETQYF. In DNA form, the CDR3 reads TGCAGTGCTCTAGACAAGCGGGGATACCAAGAGACCCAGTACTTC. The rearrangement uses TRBV20-1 and TRBJ2-5; the match to TRBD2 covers 7 bases. Trimming at V came to 5 bases and at J to 0 bases, leaving 9 bases not matched to a gene. The V gene's germline CDR1 is DFQATT and CDR2 SNEGSKA (reference sequence). The CDR3 contains 15 residues.